What follows are 29 T cell receptor beta chains derived from one specimen sequenced in a study of cytomegalovirus exposure and HLA in healthy donors. Assay: immunoSEQ multiplex PCR; the TCRdb copy retains only in-frame clones and omits some. The repertoire includes 55,000 to 70,000 clones, approximately 90% of them detected once, and around 1.7% sits in the top ten. Sample: PBMCs. The source of these receptors is a woman under 30 in good health and CMV-seronegative.

The gene calls are TRBV28 and TRBJ2-7; D possibly corresponds to TRBD2 (5 bases). Germline assignment: CDR1 MDHEN and CDR2 SYDVKM. Between the trimmed V and J ends, which lost 3 bases and 4 bases, there was a span of 22 bases. The CDR3 contains 17 residues. The DNA of the CDR3 is TGTGCCAGCAGTTTGATCGATAGCGCACCGAGGGCGTACGAGCAGTACTTC. It specifies CASSLIDSAPRAYEQYF.

This clone has just one count. V and J are TRBV2 and TRBJ2-2; D possibly corresponds to TRBD2 (6 bases). V was clipped by 7 bases and J by 6 bases, with 12 bases between them. Germline lookup yields CDR1 SNHLY and CDR2 FYNNEI. This CDR3 contains 13 residues. The DNA of the CDR3 is TGTGCCAGCAAATTGTCGGGGGCCGGGGAGCTGTTTTTT. Translated, it gives CASKLSGAGELFF.

This clone was recorded once. This sequence joins TRBV28 and TRBJ2-7; 12 bases line up with TRBD2. Per germline, CDR1 MDHEN and CDR2 SYDVKM. The CDR3 runs to 15 residues. J gave up 2 bases and V 5 bases, and 4 bases lay outside the gene matches. The CDR3 DNA sequence: TGTGCCAGCAGTGCACTAGCGGGAGGCGCCTACGAGCAGTACTTC. The encoded protein is CASSALAGGAYEQYF.

The chain carries TRBV7-2 and TRBJ2-3; 14 bases are shared with TRBD2. The germline CDR1 and CDR2 sequences are SGHTA and FQGNSA. V was clipped by 4 bases and J by 5 bases; unmatched bases: 11. The CDR3 spans 18 residues. In nucleotides, the CDR3 is TGTGCCAGCAGCTCGCGACCGGGACTAGCGGGGGTTAGAGATACGCAGTATTTT. Protein product: CASSSRPGLAGVRDTQYF.

This sequence joins TRBV6-1 and TRBJ1-5; 10 nucleotides agree with TRBD1. The germline V gene has CDR1 MNHNS and CDR2 SASEGT. The CDR3 consists of 15 residues. V trimming: 3 bases; J trimming: 3 bases; junction bases outside the gene matches: 2. The DNA for the CDR3 is TGTGCCAGCAGTGAGGGACAGGGGAACAATCAGCCCCAGCATTTT. Encoded protein: CASSEGQGNNQPQHF.

The rearrangement joins TRBV7-8 to TRBJ2-1; 7 nucleotides match TRBD2. Germline CDR1 and CDR2: SGHVS and FQNEAQ. This CDR3 region has 15 residues. J lost 4 bases, V lost 6 bases, and 9 bases had no gene match. CDR3 region: CASRKPGGGYNEQFF. The CDR3 nucleotides read TGTGCCAGCAGAAAACCGGGAGGAGGTTACAATGAGCAGTTCTTC. Based on the CDR3 plus reference TRBV7-8 and TRBJ2-1, the full variable domain is GAGVSQSPRYKVAKRGQDVALRCDPISGHVSLFWYQQALGQGPEFLTYFQNEAQLDKSGLPSDRFFAERPEGSVSTLKIQRTQQEDSAVYLCASRKPGGGYNEQFFGPGTRLTVL.

The chain is built from TRBV7-2 and TRBJ2-7; a possible D gene is TRBD2 (6 bases). This CDR3 is built from 14 residues. Trimming removed 5 bases at V and 5 bases at J, with 16 bases between. Germline loops: CDR1 SGHTA, CDR2 FQGNSA. Written as DNA, the CDR3 is TGTGCCAGCAGCCCTATGCGACTAGTCGACGAGCAGTACTTC. Translation: CASSPMRLVDEQYF.

This chain links TRBV7-6 with TRBJ2-2, with D perhaps TRBD2 (7 bases). Per germline, CDR1 SGHVS and CDR2 FNYEAQ. The V and J ends lost 1 base and 6 bases respectively, with 21 bases between them. The CDR3 sequence is 18 residues long. The CDR3 spells CASSLGPLGGAMSGELFF. CDR3 DNA sequence: TGTGCCAGCAGCTTAGGACCATTGGGGGGGGCGATGTCCGGGGAGCTGTTTTTT.

This chain uses TRBV14 with TRBJ1-1; 7 nucleotides line up with TRBD1. The CDR3 is 16 amino acids. V shed 2 bases, J shed 3 bases, and the junction held 9 bases outside the gene matches. Germline CDR1 and CDR2: SGHDN and FVKESK. The CDR3 nucleotides read TGTGCCAGCAGCCAATTCGAGGGGGCCGGTGACACTGAAGCTTTCTTT. Its protein is CASSQFEGAGDTEAFF.

J is TRBJ2-3 and V is TRBV9, with 16 bases that match TRBD2. Per germline, CDR1 SGDLS and CDR2 YYNGEE. The junction had 3 bases not matched to a gene; V was cut back by 3 bases and J by 2 bases. This CDR3 has 17 amino acids. The CDR3 loop reads CASSAGLAGGDTDTQYF. CDR3 nucleotide sequence: TGTGCCAGCAGCGCGGGACTAGCGGGAGGGGACACAGATACGCAGTATTTT.

The chain joins TRBV2 to TRBJ1-2, with 7 positions matching TRBD1. Losses at the gene ends were 6 bases for V and 2 bases for J; bases not matched to a gene: 6. CDR3 length equals 14 residues. Per the germline V gene, CDR1 is SNHLY and CDR2 is FYNNEI. CDR3 DNA sequence: TGTGCCAGCAGAATGGACAGGATAAACTATGGCTACACCTTC. Protein sequence: CASRMDRINYGYTF.

This clone has only one observation. This chain links TRBV4-3 with TRBJ1-4; TRBD1 might be the D (6 bases). The V end was cut by 2 bases, the J end by 8 bases, with 15 bases between. Germline V gene data show CDR1 as LGHNA and CDR2 as YSLEER. The CDR3 contains 15 residues. CDR3 sequence: CASSQLTGPREKLFF. The CDR3 DNA is TGCGCCAGCAGCCAACTAACAGGGCCGAGGGAAAAACTGTTTTTT.

The V call is TRBV7-3, the J call TRBJ2-7; 7 nucleotides align to TRBD2. Looked up from germline, CDR1 is SGHTA and CDR2 is FQGTGA. J gave up 0 bases and V 2 bases, and 4 bases lay outside the gene matches. CDR3 length: 15 amino acids. The chain's CDR3 is CASSLAAGDSYEQYF. The CDR3 nucleotides read TGTGCCAGCAGCTTAGCGGCGGGGGACTCCTACGAGCAGTACTTC.

CDR3 sequence reads: CASSHGGQGAVNQPQHF. In DNA, the CDR3 is TGTGCCAGCAGCCACGGAGGACAGGGGGCCGTCAATCAGCCCCAGCATTTT. This chain joins TRBV4-2 and TRBJ1-5; 11 bases map to TRBD1. Trimming removed 3 bases from V and 3 bases from J; junction bases left unmatched: 7. CDR3 length: 17 amino acids. The germline V gene has CDR1 LGHNA and CDR2 YNFKEQ.

The rearrangement uses TRBV27 and TRBJ2-7, with TRBD1 matching 7 bases. After removal of 5 bases from V and 5 bases from J, the junction contained 6 bases not matched to a gene. CDR1 and CDR2 (germline): MNHEY, SMNVEV (reference sequence). CDR3 size: 13 residues. The CDR3 loop is CASSAYRGNEQYF. The CDR3 bases are TGTGCCAGCAGTGCGTACAGGGGTAACGAGCAGTACTTC.

The gene calls are TRBV7-2 and TRBJ1-5; D ambiguous. The CDR3 consists of 13 residues. Germline CDR1 reads SGHTA; CDR2 reads FQGNSA. Trimming pared 5 bases from V and 8 bases from J, leaving 13 bases between. The CDR3 region has the DNA TGTGCCAGCAGCAGACACTTGTGGGAGCCCCAGCATTTT. This translates into CASSRHLWEPQHF.

The rearrangement uses TRBV7-6 and TRBJ1-1; no clear D gene. The ends were cut back, 6 bases at V and 4 bases at J, with 15 bases in the middle. CDR1 and CDR2 from the germline V gene are SGHVS and FNYEAQ. The CDR3 has 14 residues. The CDR3 is CASRRLTGSTEAFF. The CDR3, as DNA: TGTGCCAGCAGACGTCTGACGGGGAGCACTGAAGCTTTCTTT.

The V call is TRBV6-1, the J call TRBJ1-3; 8 bases fit TRBD1. The junction had 3 bases not matched to a gene; V was cut back by 10 bases and J by 4 bases. This CDR3 spans 12 amino acids. From germline, CDR1 is MNHNS and CDR2 SASEGT. CDR3: CATGQGGNTIYF. The CDR3 DNA is TGTGCCACCGGACAGGGAGGAAACACCATATATTTT.

The CDR3 loop reads CASSSGQTNEQFF. The CDR3 region has the DNA TGTGCCAGCTCATCCGGACAGACCAATGAGCAGTTCTTC. The chain combines TRBV18 with TRBJ2-1; possible D gene TRBD1, 6 bases. Germline lookup yields CDR1 KGHSH and CDR2 LQKENI. V lost 5 bases and J lost 6, with 11 bases in between. The CDR3 is made up of 13 amino acids.

This chain uses TRBV30 with TRBJ2-3; 7 bases align to TRBD2. CDR1 is GTSNPN and CDR2 is SVGIG in the germline V gene (reference sequence). This CDR3 is built from 13 residues. V lost 1 base and J lost 6; bases outside the gene matches: 4. DNA of the CDR3: TGTGCCTGGAGTGGGGGAGCGGGGGATACGCAGTATTTT. It encodes CAWSGGAGDTQYF. The full variable domain, its missing parts supplied by reference TRBV30 and TRBJ2-3, is SQTIHQWPATLVQPVGSPLSLECTVEGTSNPNLYWYRQAAGRGLQLLFYSVGIGQISSEVPQNLSASRPQDRQFILSSKKLLLSDSGFYLCAWSGGAGDTQYFGPGTRLTVL.

This clone has only a few counts. The J gene is TRBJ2-2, the V gene TRBV29-1, with D perhaps matching TRBD1 (6 bases). Per germline, CDR1 SQVTM and CDR2 ANQGSEA. The CDR3 totals 13 residues. V lost 2 bases and J 3 bases, leaving 7 bases between the germline ends. This chain's CDR3 is CSVERGYTGELFF. In DNA, the CDR3 is TGCAGCGTTGAAAGGGGGTACACCGGGGAGCTGTTTTTT.

CDR3: CASSFPGQGGYGYTF. CDR3 DNA sequence: TGTGCCAGCAGCTTTCCGGGACAGGGGGGCTATGGCTACACCTTC. V gene TRBV7-9 combines with J gene TRBJ1-2; 11 bases map to TRBD1. Trimming at V came to 3 bases and at J to 4 bases, leaving 4 bases not matched to a gene. Germline CDR1 SEHNR, CDR2 FQNEAQ (reference sequence). The CDR3 has 15 residues.

The rearrangement uses TRBV15 and TRBJ2-1; 10 bases agree with TRBD2. CDR1 and CDR2 from the germline V gene are LNHNV and YYDKDF (reference sequence). This CDR3 has 16 amino acids. After removal of 0 bases from V and 7 bases from J, the junction contained 6 bases not matched to a gene. CDR3 in DNA: TGTGCCACCAGCAGAGATTGGGCTAGCGGGAGAAATGAGCAGTTCTTC. Its protein product is CATSRDWASGRNEQFF.

The chain combines TRBV5-1 with TRBJ2-3; 8 bases fit TRBD2. The CDR3 runs 16 residues. Germline-derived CDR1 and CDR2 are SGHRS and YFSETQ. V lost 0 bases to trimming and J lost 3 bases; unmatched junction nucleotides: 6. CDR3 DNA sequence: TGCGCCAGCAGCTTGGGCCGGGGGGGCCGTACAGATACGCAGTATTTT. Translating it yields CASSLGRGGRTDTQYF.

The chain has TRBV5-6 and TRBJ1-2; TRBD1 aligns across 8 bases. The V gene's germline CDR1 is SGHDT and CDR2 YYEEEE. V trimming: 4 bases; J trimming: 4 bases; junction bases outside the gene matches: 9. The CDR3 covers 15 residues. The CDR3 DNA reads TGTGCCAGCAGCCCCCTAGAGGACAGGGTCTATGGCTACACCTTC. It specifies CASSPLEDRVYGYTF.

The V gene is TRBV25-1, the J gene TRBJ1-1, with 10 bases aligning to TRBD1. Trimming removed 2 bases from V and 5 bases from J; junction bases left unmatched: 5. The length of the CDR3 is 15 residues. CDR1 MGHDK and CDR2 SYGVNS come from the germline V gene. CDR3 protein: CASSEAGTGDTEAFF. DNA of the CDR3: TGTGCCAGCAGTGAAGCCGGGACAGGGGATACTGAAGCTTTCTTT.

The V and J genes are TRBV2 and TRBJ2-2; 7 bases agree with TRBD2. Trimming at V came to 3 bases and at J to 3 bases, leaving 7 bases not matched to a gene. CDR3 length equals 16 residues. Germline CDR1 SNHLY, CDR2 FYNNEI. In nucleotides, the CDR3 is TGTGCCAGCAGTGATGGGGGGGGATCGGACACCGGGGAGCTGTTTTTT. It specifies CASSDGGGSDTGELFF.

The rearrangement joins TRBV5-1 to TRBJ2-1; 9 nucleotides match TRBD1. Per the germline V gene, CDR1 is SGHRS and CDR2 is YFSETQ. The length of the CDR3 is 14 residues. After removal of 8 bases from V and 3 bases from J, the junction contained 6 bases not matched to a gene. DNA for the CDR3: TGCGCCAGTAAACCGGGACAGGGCTACAATGAGCAGTTCTTC. It encodes CASKPGQGYNEQFF.

The chain recombines TRBV7-3 with TRBJ2-1; TRBD1 might be the D (6 bases). Germline CDR1 SGHTA, CDR2 FQGTGA. This CDR3 is built from 18 residues. V was pared by 0 bases and J by 9 bases, with 24 bases between. The CDR3 nucleotides are TGTGCCAGCAGCTTAACGTGGACAGACTACCTCAATTTGTGTGAGCAGTTCTTC. It yields the protein CASSLTWTDYLNLCEQFF.